The 5 T cell receptor beta chains presented below share a single source sample, sequenced in a study of control samples from healthy donors and cancer patients. Some clones are missing from TCRdb's copy, which holds only in-frame ones; the method was immunoSEQ multiplex PCR. The sample has approximately 49,000 clones, 70% to 90% seen once. Sequencing used PBMCs. The receptors were gathered from a woman in her forties or fifties with lung cancer.

This clone was seen a single time. The V and J genes are TRBV6-5 and TRBJ1-2; D possibly corresponds to TRBD1 (6 bases). The CDR3 contains 15 residues. Germline CDR1 and CDR2: MNHEY and SVGAGI. The V and J ends lost 0 bases and 5 bases respectively, with 13 bases between them. The CDR3 is CASSYSPGVGYGYTF. CDR3 coding DNA: TGTGCCAGCAGTTACTCCCCAGGGGTGGGATATGGCTACACCTTC.

The genes are TRBV19 and TRBJ2-3, with D perhaps matching TRBD1 (6 bases). With 1 base removed from V and 5 bases from J, the gap between germline ends came to 10 bases. From germline, CDR1 is LNHDA and CDR2 SQIVND (reference sequence). The CDR3 sequence is 14 residues long. CDR3 in DNA: TGTGCCAGTAGTATAGCACAGGGCCTAGATACGCAGTATTTT. This codes for CASSIAQGLDTQYF.

As for this clone: The sample has other DNA sequences that encode this CDR3 too. J is TRBJ1-2 and V is TRBV5-1, with D possibly TRBD1 on 6 matching bases. Trimming cost V 0 bases and J 7 bases, with 16 bases left between them. Looked up from germline, CDR1 is SGHRS and CDR2 is YFSETQ. This CDR3 spans 15 amino acids. The CDR3 region is CASSLAFGEGGGYTF. CDR3 sequence (DNA): TGCGCCAGCAGCTTGGCCTTCGGTGAGGGGGGTGGCTACACCTTC.

The gene calls are TRBV5-6 and TRBJ2-1; TRBD1 aligns across 8 bases. CDR1 and CDR2 (germline): SGHDT, YYEEEE. CDR3 size: 15 residues. Trimming removed 0 bases from V and 3 bases from J; junction bases left unmatched: 2. Here the CDR3 DNA reads TGTGCCAGCAGCTTGGCGGGACAGGTCTACAATGAGCAGTTCTTC. Amino acid sequence: CASSLAGQVYNEQFF.

The chain joins TRBV3-1 (or the pseudogene TRBV3-2) to TRBJ1-1; 9 bases match TRBD1. CDR1 is LGHDT, CDR2 YNNKEL, per germline (reference sequence). Germline trimming cut 1 base from V and 8 bases from J; bases unmatched to any gene: 5. CDR3 length: 14 amino acids. The CDR3 loop is CASSQVVGTGEAFF. CDR3 bases: TGTGCCAGCAGCCAAGTGGTGGGGACAGGGGAAGCTTTCTTT.